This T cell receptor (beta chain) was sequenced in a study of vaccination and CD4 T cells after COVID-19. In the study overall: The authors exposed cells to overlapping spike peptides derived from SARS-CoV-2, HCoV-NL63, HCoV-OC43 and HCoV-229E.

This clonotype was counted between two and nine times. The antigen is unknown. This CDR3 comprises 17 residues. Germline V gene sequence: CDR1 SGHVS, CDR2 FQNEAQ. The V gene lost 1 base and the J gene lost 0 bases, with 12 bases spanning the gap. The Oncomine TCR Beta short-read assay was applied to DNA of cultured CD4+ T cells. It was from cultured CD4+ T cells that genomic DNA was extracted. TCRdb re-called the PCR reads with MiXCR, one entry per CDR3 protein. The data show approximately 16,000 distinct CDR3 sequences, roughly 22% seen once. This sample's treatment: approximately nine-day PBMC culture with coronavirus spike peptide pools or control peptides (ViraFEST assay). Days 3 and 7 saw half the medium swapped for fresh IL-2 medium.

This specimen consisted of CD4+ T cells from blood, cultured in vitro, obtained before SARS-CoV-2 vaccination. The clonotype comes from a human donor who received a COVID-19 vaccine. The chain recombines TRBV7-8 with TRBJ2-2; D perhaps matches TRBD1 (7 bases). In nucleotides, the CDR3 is TGTGCCAGCAGCTTAGATCGGGGGACAGCGAACACCGGGGAGCTGTTTTTT. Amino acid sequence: CASSLDRGTANTGELFF.